Included here is one TCR beta chain sequence, with context. These data come from a study of blood T cell repertoires in COVID-19. The age range of participants was 18 to 89 years, with residence in more than 20 US areas. Sequencing used immunoSEQ multiplex PCR; TCRdb keeps in-frame clones, though not all of them. The sample lists roughly 500,000 clones, more than 75% seen once, with 1.8% in the top ten. CDR3 length equals 13 residues. V lost 4 bases, J lost 8 bases, and 15 bases lay in between. CDR1 and CDR2 from the germline V gene are GTSNPN and SVGIG (reference sequence). This sequence was found in a woman aged 40 to 50 who had recovered from COVID-19. Sequencing was performed on PBMCs or T cells enriched from blood (not recorded which). This chain links TRBV30 with TRBJ2-1, with a weak D call TRBD1 (5 bases). CDR3 amino acids: CAWNRGGTDEQFF. The DNA for the CDR3 is TGTGCCTGGAATAGGGGCGGTACAGATGAGCAGTTCTTC.